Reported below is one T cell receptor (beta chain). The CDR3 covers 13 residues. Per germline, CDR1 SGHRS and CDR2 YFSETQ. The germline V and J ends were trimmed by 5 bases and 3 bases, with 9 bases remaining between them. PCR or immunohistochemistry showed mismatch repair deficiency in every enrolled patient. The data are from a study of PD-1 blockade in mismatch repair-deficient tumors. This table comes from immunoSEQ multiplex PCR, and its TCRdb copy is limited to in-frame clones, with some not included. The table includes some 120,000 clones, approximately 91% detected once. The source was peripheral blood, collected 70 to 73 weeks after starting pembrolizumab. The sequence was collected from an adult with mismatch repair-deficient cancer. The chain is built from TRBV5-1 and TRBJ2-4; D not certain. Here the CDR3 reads CASRGSDKNIQYF. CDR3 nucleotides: TGCGCCAGCAGGGGAAGCGACAAAAACATTCAGTACTTC.